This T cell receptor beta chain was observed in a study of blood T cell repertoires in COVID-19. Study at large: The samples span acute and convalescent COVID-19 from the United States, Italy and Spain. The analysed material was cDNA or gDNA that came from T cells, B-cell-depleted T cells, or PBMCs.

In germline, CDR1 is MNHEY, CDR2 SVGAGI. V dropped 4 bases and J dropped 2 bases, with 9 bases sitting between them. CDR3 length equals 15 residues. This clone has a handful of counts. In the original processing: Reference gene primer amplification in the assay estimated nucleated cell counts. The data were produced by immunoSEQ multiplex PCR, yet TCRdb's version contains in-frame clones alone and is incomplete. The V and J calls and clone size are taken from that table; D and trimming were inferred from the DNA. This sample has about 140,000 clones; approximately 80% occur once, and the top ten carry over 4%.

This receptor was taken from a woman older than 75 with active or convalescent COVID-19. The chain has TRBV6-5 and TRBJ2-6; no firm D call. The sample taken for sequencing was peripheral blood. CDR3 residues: CASSFSSPGANVLTF. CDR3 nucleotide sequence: TGTGCCAGCAGTTTCTCAAGCCCTGGGGCCAACGTCCTGACTTTC.